One and the same sample provided the 20 T cell receptor beta chains below, sequenced in a study of cytomegalovirus exposure and HLA in healthy donors. 60 Vbeta and 13 Jbeta primers were used in PCR. The assay was immunoSEQ multiplex PCR, and TCRdb's table has in-frame clones only and misses some. The sample has about 190,000 clones, 10% to 15% seen once. Sequenced input: PBMCs. These receptors all come from a man over 45 in good health and CMV-seropositive.

This clone was counted between two and nine times. The V and J genes are TRBV25-1 and TRBJ1-1, with D tentatively TRBD1 (5 bases). This CDR3 has 15 residues. CDR1 is MGHDK, CDR2 SYGVNS, per germline. V lost 3 bases, J lost 3 bases, and 14 bases lay in between. Here the CDR3 DNA reads TGTGCCAGCAGTGATAGTAGGGGTGGGGACACTGAAGCTTTCTTT. Its translation is CASSDSRGGDTEAFF.

The rearrangement joins TRBV18 to TRBJ2-5; TRBD2 is a possible D gene (6 bases). The V gene lost 4 bases and the J gene lost 2 bases, with 11 bases spanning the gap. The germline V gene has CDR1 KGHSH and CDR2 LQKENI. CDR3 length: 14 residues. The CDR3 is CASSRSGGQETQYF. The DNA for the CDR3 is TGTGCCAGCTCACGATCAGGAGGGCAAGAGACCCAGTACTTC.

The gene calls are TRBV5-6 and TRBJ1-4; D is possibly TRBD1 (5 bases). Germline CDR1 is SGHDT and CDR2 is YYEEEE. The CDR3 loop spans 19 amino acids. Trimming took 4 bases from V and 8 from J, leaving 30 bases between them. Written as DNA, the CDR3 is TGTGCCAGCAGCCTGGACGGGCCACAGGCGGGGGTCACTCGGGAAAAACTGTTTTTT. This encodes CASSLDGPQAGVTREKLFF.

This clone was detected a few times. This chain connects TRBV9 to TRBJ1-4; no firm D call. Trimming pared 4 bases from V and 0 bases from J, leaving 19 bases between. The CDR3 length is 18 residues. Germline loops: CDR1 SGDLS, CDR2 YYNGEE. The CDR3 DNA sequence: TGTGCCAGCAGCCCCTCGGACGGGAGATTAACAACTAATGAAAAACTGTTTTTT. Protein: CASSPSDGRLTTNEKLFF.

The table lists this clone with a few counts. The gene calls are TRBV29-1 and TRBJ2-1; maybe TRBD2 (6 bases). The V gene lost 7 bases and the J gene lost 9 bases, with 16 bases spanning the gap. This CDR3 has 12 amino acids. Per germline, CDR1 SQVTM and CDR2 ANQGSEA. The CDR3 reads CSAATSPGEQFF. DNA of the CDR3: TGCAGCGCCGCGACTAGTCCGGGTGAGCAGTTCTTC.

The V gene is TRBV2, the J gene TRBJ1-2; D is possibly TRBD1 (5 bases). The V gene's germline CDR1 is SNHLY and CDR2 FYNNEI. CDR3 length: 13 amino acids. Trimming removed 4 bases at V and 4 bases at J, with 10 bases between. CDR3 region: CASSATGFYGYTF. CDR3 sequence (DNA): TGTGCCAGCAGTGCCACAGGTTTCTATGGCTACACCTTC.

This clone was detected only a few times. The CDR3 sequence is CASNTSGGQQETQYF. CDR3 nucleotides: TGTGCCAGCAATACTAGCGGGGGGCAGCAAGAGACCCAGTACTTC. The chain has TRBV9 and TRBJ2-5, with 12 bases aligning to TRBD2. Trimming cost V 6 bases and J 2 bases; bases outside gene matches: 5. Germline assignment: CDR1 SGDLS and CDR2 YYNGEE. This CDR3 spans 15 amino acids.

This clone was detected a few times. The V call is TRBV14, the J call TRBJ2-7; tentatively, D is TRBD2 (5 bases). Germline V lookup: CDR1 SGHDN, CDR2 FVKESK. Deletions cut 4 bases from V and 3 bases from J, with 25 bases between. The CDR3 has 18 residues. CDR3 sequence reads: CASSRAGRIRVRYYEQYF. For the CDR3, the DNA is TGTGCCAGCAGCCGGGCGGGCCGCATTAGGGTTAGGTACTACGAGCAGTACTTC. Drawing the rest from reference TRBV14 and TRBJ2-7, the complete variable domain is EAGVTQFPSHSVIEKGQTVTLRCDPISGHDNLYWYRRVMGKEIKFLLHFVKESKQDESGMPNNRFLAERTGGTYSTLKVQPAELEDSGVYFCASSRAGRIRVRYYEQYFGPGTRLTVT.

This clone was found a few times. The rearrangement joins TRBV6-6 to TRBJ1-3, with D possibly TRBD1 on 6 matching bases. V was cut by 5 bases and J by 4 bases, with 15 bases left in between. Germline V CDR1 and CDR2: MNHNY, SVGAGI (reference sequence). This CDR3 comprises 15 residues. CDR3 protein: CASSQPTGLGNTIYF. CDR3 nucleotide sequence: TGTGCCAGCAGTCAACCAACAGGGTTAGGAAACACCATATATTTT.

In its sample, this clone was seen a few times. V gene TRBV9 combines with J gene TRBJ1-1; TRBD1 is a possible D gene (6 bases). Trimming took off 3 bases at V and 3 bases at J, with 15 bases between the two ends. Germline V CDR1 and CDR2: SGDLS, YYNGEE. This CDR3 contains 15 residues. Written as DNA, the CDR3 is TGTGCCAGCAGCGCAAGGGGGGGGATAGACACTGAAGCTTTCTTT. Protein sequence: CASSARGGIDTEAFF.

This clone was seen more than once but under ten times. The chain has TRBV2 and TRBJ2-1; possible D gene TRBD2, 6 bases. CDR3 size: 15 residues. V was shortened by 3 bases and J by 8 bases, with 17 bases between the two germline ends. Germline CDR1 and CDR2: SNHLY and FYNNEI. CDR3 sequence: CASSDNGGGVDEQFF. The CDR3 nucleotides are TGTGCCAGCAGTGATAATGGGGGAGGCGTGGATGAGCAGTTCTTC.

J is TRBJ1-2 and V is TRBV27; no firm D call. CDR3 size: 15 residues. Germline V CDR1 and CDR2: MNHEY, SMNVEV (reference sequence). Trimming stripped 5 bases from V and 4 bases from J, with 17 bases between. The CDR3 protein is CASSPRPLEFYGYTF. DNA of the CDR3: TGTGCCAGCAGTCCCCGGCCGTTGGAGTTCTATGGCTACACCTTC.

The V and J genes are TRBV6-5 and TRBJ1-1, with D possibly TRBD1 on 6 matching bases. V was pared by 0 bases and J by 4 bases, with 15 bases between. Germline-derived CDR1 and CDR2 are MNHEY and SVGAGI. The CDR3 runs to 16 residues. Here the CDR3 DNA reads TGTGCCAGCAGTTACTCAGGCGGAACAGGGACCACTGAAGCTTTCTTT. This encodes CASSYSGGTGTTEAFF.

The J gene is TRBJ1-2, the V gene TRBV7-8, with 8 nucleotides matching TRBD1. CDR1 SGHVS and CDR2 FQNEAQ come from the germline V gene. The CDR3 totals 17 residues. The trim removed 4 bases at V and 3 bases at J, leaving 13 bases unmatched. The CDR3 bases are TGTGCCAGCAGCTCTGGACAGGGAGGGAGTTGGGACTATGGCTACACCTTC. Amino acids: CASSSGQGGSWDYGYTF.

The chain is built from TRBV5-6 and TRBJ1-4, with a possible D match to TRBD1 (5 bases). Germline V lookup: CDR1 SGHDT, CDR2 YYEEEE. This CDR3 region has 15 residues. Trimming took off 0 bases at V and 8 bases at J, with 14 bases between the two ends. As DNA, the CDR3 is TGTGCCAGCAGCTTGGGCGTGGCAGGGAAAGAAAAACTGTTTTTT. Translation gives CASSLGVAGKEKLFF.

The sample holds a few counts of this clone. The J gene is TRBJ1-1, the V gene TRBV7-3; no firm D call. The CDR3 is made up of 14 amino acids. The V gene lost 4 bases and the J gene lost 1 base, with 10 bases spanning the gap. CDR1 is SGHTA, CDR2 FQGTGA, per germline. The CDR3 sequence: CASSSSSRNTEAFF. CDR3 coding DNA: TGTGCCAGCAGCTCCTCTTCCAGGAACACTGAAGCTTTCTTT.

Here the CDR3 DNA reads TGCGCCAGCAGCTTGGGACAGGGAAAGGATGGCTACACCTTC. It encodes CASSLGQGKDGYTF. The chain recombines TRBV5-1 with TRBJ1-2; 7 bases map to TRBD1. Germline CDR1 and CDR2: SGHRS and YFSETQ. Trimming took 0 bases from V and 6 from J; bases not matched to a gene: 5. This CDR3 contains 14 residues.

This clone appeared a few times. The chain has TRBV5-4 and TRBJ2-2; 8 nucleotides line up with TRBD1. Germline V gene data show CDR1 as SGHNT and CDR2 as YYREEE (reference sequence). V shed 4 bases, J shed 5 bases, and the junction held 10 bases outside the gene matches. The CDR3 is made up of 16 amino acids. In DNA, the CDR3 is TGTGCCAGCAGCCAGACAGGGGTGGGGAGGACCGGGGAGCTGTTTTTT. It translates to CASSQTGVGRTGELFF. Using reference TRBV5-4 and TRBJ2-2 for the parts outside the CDR3, the full variable domain is ETGVTQSPTHLIKTRGQQVTLRCSSQSGHNTVSWYQQALGQGPQFIFQYYREEENGRGNFPPRFSGLQFPNYSSELNVNALELDDSALYLCASSQTGVGRTGELFFGEGSRLTVL.

This clone was observed a few times. The CDR3 here is CASSEDRGGTGELFF. CDR3 DNA: TGTGCCAGCAGTGAAGACCGGGGAGGGACCGGGGAGCTGTTTTTT. V gene TRBV25-1 combines with J gene TRBJ2-2; 7 positions agree with TRBD2. The CDR3 loop spans 15 amino acids. The germline V gene has CDR1 MGHDK and CDR2 SYGVNS. The J segment lost 5 bases and the V segment lost 2 bases, leaving 5 bases of the junction unmatched.

The chain combines TRBV11-3 with TRBJ2-5; perhaps TRBD1 as D (5 bases). V lost 5 bases to trimming and J lost 5 bases, with 21 bases between them. The CDR3 is made up of 16 amino acids. Germline CDR1 and CDR2: SGHNT and YENEEA. This CDR3 is CASSDPRVGAGETQYF. For the CDR3, the DNA is TGTGCCAGCAGCGACCCTCGGGTTGGTGCAGGGGAGACCCAGTACTTC.